Listed below are T cell receptor beta chains from one sample, sequenced in a study of radiation and T cells in renal cell carcinoma. The repertoire was sequenced with immunoSEQ multiplex PCR; TCRdb's copy has only in-frame clones and lacks some. The sample has roughly 120,000 clones, approximately 80% seen once; the top ten hold 3%. The sample consisted of blood, taken from a patient whose treatment included radiotherapy and nephrectomy. These receptors all stem from a woman aged 55-70 years with renal cell carcinoma. CDR3s include the opening cysteine and the closing phenylalanine or tryptophan. D genes are given only for firm matches.

V	D	CDR3
TRBV6-6	TRBD1	CASSYRDRGYEQYF
TRBV7-6	TRBD1	CASSLGDGQGFVSPLHF
TRBV7-9	NA	CASSFLPGTYEQYF
TRBV5-1	TRBD1	CASRTDRVSTEAFF
TRBV6-1	NA	CASSVGANTEAFF
TRBV11-3	NA	CASSFDMNTEAFF
TRBV13	NA	CASSTTGNSYASEQYF
TRBV29-1	NA	CSSRTEAFF
TRBV5-1	NA	CASFAGDTQYF
TRBV28	NA	CASSRAYGYTF
TRBV7-2	TRBD2	CASRSGGTGKAGELFF
TRBV5-1	NA	CASSQDSGNTIYF
TRBV7-2	NA	CASSPGGAGANVLTF
TRBV9	TRBD2	CASSPGGFEKNIQYF
TRBV7-2	NA	CASTRQPNTEAFF
TRBV7-9	TRBD1	CASSLTGTGGEAFF
TRBV29-1	NA	CSVPMGAYYGYTF
TRBV6-1	NA	CASSPGGALNSPLHF
TRBV13	NA	CASSPRGGSKDEQYF
TRBV7-9	NA	CASSPGGARGGNTIYF
TRBV28	NA	CASSLNYEQYF
TRBV5-1	TRBD1	CASSLSDRNYGYTF
TRBV19	NA	CASSMNEGPSSPTAQYF
TRBV4-1	NA	CASSQALATTNEKLFF
TRBV9	TRBD1	CASSVATDRSNTEAFF
TRBV19	NA	CASSSSGQGGSPLHF
TRBV6-1	NA	CASSEGRDEQYF
TRBV25-1	NA	CASSGQVSGNTIYF
TRBV19	TRBD2	CASSISRTSGSVDEQFF
TRBV7-9	NA	CASSLTANYGYTF
TRBV4-1	NA	CASSLLPGTSTDTQYF
TRBV6-5	NA	CASSYSMAQGFDEQYF
TRBV12-5	NA	CASAAQAGGYEGYTF
TRBV19	NA	CASRPHIFDQEGAFF
TRBV6-1	TRBD1	CASSTRQGVGNTIYF
TRBV5-6	NA	CASSPEGRGSEKLFF
TRBV11-2	NA	CASSSYREGGTYEQYF
TRBV4-3	NA	CASSRTGSPNQPQHF
TRBV6-5	NA	CASRPTAYSNQPQHF
TRBV19	NA	CASSIVQGTWSGYTF
TRBV19	NA	CASSSAGVVAGNTIYF
TRBV4-3	TRBD1	CASSHTGQGVTNEKLFF
TRBV7-9	NA	CASSLEVETGGCEQFF
TRBV11-2	NA	CASSFSNTDTQYF
TRBV5-1	NA	CASSLSPGSSYEQYF
TRBV7-6	TRBD1	CASSLVAGGDYGYTF
TRBV7-2	TRBD2	CASSLLTSGTYYEQYF
TRBV15	TRBD1	CATSRDFSGTGYGYTF
TRBV15	TRBD1	CAASSPGQGDSGANVLTF
TRBV30	NA	CAFAGSNQPQHF
TRBV18	TRBD1	CASSLQGNEQFF
TRBV12-5	NA	CASGLVESTGELFF
TRBV25-1	NA	CASSEWDGGLGYGYTF
TRBV19	NA	CASSWGERVNEQFF